Detailed here is one T cell receptor (beta chain). Its target is not known. The sample originates from a study of cytomegalovirus exposure and HLA in healthy donors. Study-level points and caveats: Most TCR sequences proved rare, with some public TCRs found in many donors.

Assay: immunoSEQ multiplex PCR; the TCRdb copy retains only in-frame clones and omits some. The table lists some 320,000 clones, roughly nine tenths of them singletons. Trimming shortened V by 6 bases and J by 6 bases, and 20 bases separated the two germline ends. In germline, CDR1 is MNHEY, CDR2 SVGAGI. The length of the CDR3 is 15 residues. The sequenced material came from PBMCs. The TCR sequence derives from a woman in her twenties or thirties in good health and CMV-seropositive. The chain couples TRBV6-5 to TRBJ1-2; TRBD1 might be the D (6 bases). The DNA for the CDR3 is TGTGCCAGCAGGAACGGGGGGGCAGTAGAAAATGGCTACACCTTC. Translation: CASRNGGAVENGYTF.